The entry below gives a single TCR beta chain sequence along with its context. These data are taken from a study of identical twins. TCRdb recomputed calls from the 5' RACE reads with MiXCR, one row per CDR3 protein. The sample comprises some 500,000 distinct CDR3 sequences, 14% of which are singletons, and about 0.97% rests with the top ten. These sequences were also reported in another study, on yellow fever vaccine responses in identical twins.

The TCR comes from a woman younger than 30 in good health. Sequenced input: CD4+ T cells sorted from blood.

The CDR3 protein is CASSLDVSGGASQYF. The CDR3 DNA follows: TGTGCCAGCAGCTTAGACGTTAGCGGGGGGGCCTCCCAGTACTTC. This chain uses TRBV7-8 with TRBJ2-5; 11 bases are a match to TRBD2. J was trimmed by 9 bases and V by 1 base; bases with no gene match: 7. CDR3 length equals 15 residues. Germline V gives CDR1 SGHVS, CDR2 FQNEAQ.